What follows describes a single TCR beta chain. The study drew its donors from healthy HIV-negative adults without recent acute infections or vaccinations. This sample was included in a study of shared clonotypes between healthy human individuals. The V gene's germline CDR1 is SGHKS and CDR2 YYEKEE (reference sequence). The CDR3 runs to 15 residues. Trimming removed 4 bases from V and 5 bases from J, with 19 bases in between. Evenly divided among several immunoSEQ plates was the genomic DNA of each subset. Unsorted PBMC DNA sequencing spanned ten immunoSEQ deep assay plates. Original processing notes: Junction-only sequences without quality scores were provided by ImmunoSEQ, so filtering was different. TCRdb's table, derived via immunoSEQ multiplex PCR, lists solely in-frame clones and lacks some. The DNA was the basis for D and trimming; V, J and clone size are from that table. The profile shows about 480,000 clones, approximately 79% of them singletons.

The sequenced sample was PBMCs. J is TRBJ2-7 and V is TRBV5-5; D possibly matches TRBD1 or TRBD2 (5 bases each). The sequence was collected from a woman in her forties in good health. Some clones in this sample may be carry-over from other donors' samples. CDR3 bases: TGTGCCAGCAGCCAATTGGGAGCAGGGAGCGACGAGCAGTACTTC. Its translation is CASSQLGAGSDEQYF.